This T cell receptor (beta chain) stems from a study of blood T cell repertoires in COVID-19. The CDR3 is 13 amino acids. Per germline, CDR1 GTSNPN and CDR2 SVGIG (reference sequence). The J segment lost 5 bases and the V segment lost 3 bases, leaving 6 bases of the junction unmatched. Produced via immunoSEQ multiplex PCR; TCRdb's table is partial and in-frame only. The profile covers approximately 160,000 clones, with roughly 82% appearing a single time and roughly 6.8% taken by the ten largest. This receptor was identified in a woman in her fifties or sixties in a cohort sampled during active or convalescent COVID-19. The chain recombines TRBV30 with TRBJ1-1; 7 bases are a match to TRBD1. Sequenced sample: peripheral blood. The CDR3 spells CAWSADRLTEAFF. The CDR3 DNA follows: TGTGCCTGGAGCGCGGACAGGCTTACTGAAGCTTTCTTT.